Below are 3 T cell receptor beta chains sequenced from a single sample in a study of blood T cell repertoires in COVID-19. The assay was immunoSEQ multiplex PCR, and TCRdb's table has in-frame clones only and misses some. Of 150,000 to 200,000 clones listed, roughly 85% were seen once; the top ten hold roughly 7.8%. The source material was peripheral blood. These receptors came from a man aged 60 to 75 with acute or convalescent COVID-19.

This chain uses TRBV5-4 with TRBJ2-7; TRBD1 agrees at 7 bases. The junction had 7 bases not matched to a gene; V was cut back by 10 bases and J by 0 bases. Per the germline V gene, CDR1 is SGHNT and CDR2 is YYREEE (reference sequence). The CDR3 totals 13 residues. This chain's CDR3 is CAEGAEGSYEQYF. CDR3 nucleotide sequence: TGTGCCGAGGGGGCGGAAGGCTCCTACGAGCAGTACTTC.

The CDR3 protein is CASSDLGEGDEKLFF. The CDR3 DNA sequence: TGTGCCAGTAGTGACTTAGGCGAGGGAGATGAAAAACTGTTTTTT. The V gene is TRBV19, the J gene TRBJ1-4; D is ambiguous. Per germline, CDR1 LNHDA and CDR2 SQIVND (reference sequence). CDR3 length: 15 amino acids. V gave up 5 bases and J gave up 6 bases, with 16 bases separating them.

This clone is a singleton in its sample. The chain couples TRBV5-1 to TRBJ1-1; 7 bases match TRBD1. The junction had 7 bases not matched to a gene; V was cut back by 7 bases and J by 1 base. The germline V gene encodes CDR1 SGHRS and CDR2 YFSETQ. CDR3 length: 14 amino acids. The CDR3 region is CASGTGTENTEAFF. The CDR3 DNA follows: TGCGCCAGCGGTACCGGGACAGAGAACACTGAAGCTTTCTTT.